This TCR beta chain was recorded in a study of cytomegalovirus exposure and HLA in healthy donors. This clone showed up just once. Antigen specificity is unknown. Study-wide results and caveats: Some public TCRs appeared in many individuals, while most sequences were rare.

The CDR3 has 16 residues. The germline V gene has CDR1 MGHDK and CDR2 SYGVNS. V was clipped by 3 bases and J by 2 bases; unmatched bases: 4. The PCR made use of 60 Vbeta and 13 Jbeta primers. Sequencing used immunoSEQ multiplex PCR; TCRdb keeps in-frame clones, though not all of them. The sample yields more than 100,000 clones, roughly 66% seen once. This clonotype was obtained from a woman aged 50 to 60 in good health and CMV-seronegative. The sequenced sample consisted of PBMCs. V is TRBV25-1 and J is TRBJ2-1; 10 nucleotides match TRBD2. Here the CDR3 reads CASSDSGGPTYNEQFF. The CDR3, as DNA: TGTGCCAGCAGTGATAGCGGGGGGCCCACCTACAATGAGCAGTTCTTC.